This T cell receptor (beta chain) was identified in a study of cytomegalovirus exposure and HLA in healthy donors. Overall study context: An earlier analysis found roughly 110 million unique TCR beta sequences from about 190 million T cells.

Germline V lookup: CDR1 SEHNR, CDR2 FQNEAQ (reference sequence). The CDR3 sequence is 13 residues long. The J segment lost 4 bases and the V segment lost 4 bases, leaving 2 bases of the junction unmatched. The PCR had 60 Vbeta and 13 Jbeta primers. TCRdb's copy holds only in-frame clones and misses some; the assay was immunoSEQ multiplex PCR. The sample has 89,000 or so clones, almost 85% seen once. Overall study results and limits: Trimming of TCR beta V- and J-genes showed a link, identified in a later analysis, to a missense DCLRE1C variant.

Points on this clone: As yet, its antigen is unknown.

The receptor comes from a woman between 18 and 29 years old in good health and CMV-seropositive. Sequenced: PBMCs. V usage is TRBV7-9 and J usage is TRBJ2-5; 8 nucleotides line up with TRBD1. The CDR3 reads CASSSTGAETQYF. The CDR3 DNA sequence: TGTGCCAGCAGCTCGACAGGGGCAGAGACCCAGTACTTC. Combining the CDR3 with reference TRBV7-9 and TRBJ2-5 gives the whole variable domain DTGVSQNPRHKITKRGQNVTFRCDPISEHNRLYWYRQTLGQGPEFLTYFQNEAQLEKSRLLSDRFSAERPKGSFSTLEIQRTEQGDSAMYLCASSSTGAETQYFGPGTRLLVL.